This TCR beta chain was retrieved from a study of T cells in Graves' hyperthyroidism and ophthalmopathy. In its sample, this clonotype was seen many times. Antigen specificity is unknown. Clinical symptoms, serum thyroxine and TRAb, thyroid ultrasound and orbital computed tomography were used for the diagnoses. Amplification of TCR beta CDR3 regions used RNA as the template. HTBI primers were employed in a first-round RT-PCR of the TCR CDR3. TCRdb redid the calling of the multiplex PCR reads with MiXCR, one entry per CDR3 protein. This table holds 350,000 to 450,000 distinct CDR3 sequences, around 14% found once. Broader study findings: Blood shared most expanded thyroid clonotypes above 0.001.

Germline-derived CDR1 and CDR2 are KGHSH and LQKENI. Trimming cost V 3 bases and J 0 bases, with 10 bases left between them. CDR3 size: 15 residues. This receptor was identified in a woman aged 60-70 years with Graves' hyperthyroidism. Sequencing was done on a sample of blood. The chain recombines TRBV18 with TRBJ2-3; a weak D match, TRBD2 (5 bases). The DNA of the CDR3 is TGTGCCAGCTCACCCAGTAGGACTAGCACAGATACGCAGTATTTT. The encoded protein is CASSPSRTSTDTQYF.